This T cell receptor (beta chain) was recovered during a study of blood T cell repertoires in COVID-19. Looked up from germline, CDR1 is LNHDA and CDR2 is SQIVND (reference sequence). This CDR3 region has 16 residues. Trimming cost V 3 bases and J 2 bases, with 16 bases left between them. Here immunoSEQ multiplex PCR was the method, and the copy in TCRdb shows in-frame clones only, minus some. This repertoire shows more than 300,000 clones, 83% found once; its top ten account for 5.1%. The receptor was derived from a woman aged 50 to 60 who had recovered from COVID-19. The rearrangement joins TRBV19 to TRBJ1-2, with a weak D call TRBD1 (6 bases). Sequencing was performed on PBMCs or T cells enriched from blood (not recorded which). The CDR3 region is CASSIFGQLGNYGYTF. The DNA for the CDR3 is TGTGCCAGTAGTATCTTTGGACAGTTGGGAAACTATGGCTACACCTTC.